This T cell receptor (beta chain) was sequenced during a study of brain T cells in children with intractable seizures. Points from the study as a whole: Only CDR3 sequence similarity suggested viral specificity, without known HCMV serostatus.

Sequencing used immunoSEQ multiplex PCR; TCRdb keeps in-frame clones, though not all of them. This table holds 62,000 or so clones, roughly 95% found once. On this clone: Its target is unknown.

The sequenced cases were selected for having the highest brain T cell transcript signatures. Pre-surgery treatment included at least one anti-epileptic drug. Sequenced material: peripheral blood, taken at surgery. The sequence derives from a boy in the first two years of life with focal cortical dysplasia and intractable seizures.

The CDR3 is CASSPETAYYGYTF. CDR3 in DNA: TGTGCCAGCAGCCCAGAGACAGCCTACTATGGCTACACCTTC. The V gene is TRBV5-6, the J gene TRBJ1-2; D is possibly TRBD1 (5 bases). This CDR3 comprises 14 residues. Trimming took off 4 bases at V and 3 bases at J, with 13 bases between the two ends. Germline V lookup: CDR1 SGHDT, CDR2 YYEEEE.